The rows below give T cell receptor beta chains drawn from one sample of a study of identifying expanded T cells in peripheral blood. This table comes from immunoSEQ multiplex PCR, and its TCRdb copy is limited to in-frame clones, with some not included. Here the sample spans about 130,000 clones, around 88% being singletons. Sequenced sample: blood. The receptors derive from a person between 18 and 75 years old in good health. Both conserved end residues are trimmed from each CDR3.

v_call,j_call,cdr3_aa
TRBV11-3,TRBJ1-1,ASSLSGGGTEAF
TRBV10-3,TRBJ1-5,AIRSTRDQPQH
TRBV7-3,TRBJ2-5,ASSLTGAAGIETQY
TRBV5-1,TRBJ1-1,ASSLEYRNTEAF
TRBV4-1,TRBJ1-5,ASSQDSAGAQPQH
TRBV7-9,TRBJ2-1,ASSLSLAGRRNEQF
TRBV19,TRBJ1-1,ATKTGIAGTEAF
TRBV7-3,TRBJ2-5,ASSPGHGKETQY
TRBV2,TRBJ2-5,ASSDTIQGGGVETQY
TRBV6-1,TRBJ1-5,ASSEGFGQPQH
TRBV2,TRBJ2-3,ASRAIDRGSTDTQY
TRBV5-5,TRBJ2-7,ASSPTPRTTYEQY
TRBV10-3,TRBJ2-5,AISERDRREETQY
TRBV6-5,TRBJ2-4,ASSPRGPQY
TRBV6-4,TRBJ2-5,ASSENGVGQETQY
TRBV11-3,TRBJ2-7,ASSLSGRPDYEQY
TRBV6-1,TRBJ1-4,ATTPGQGHEKLF
TRBV5-6,TRBJ2-7,ASSLPGTSDYEQY
TRBV2,TRBJ2-5,ASSAWTSGGKETQY
TRBV11-2,TRBJ2-5,ASSLDPAGQTQY
TRBV28,TRBJ2-7,ASSFGLLKNSYEQY
TRBV27,TRBJ2-4,ASSLRPSGGLAKNIQY
TRBV12-5,TRBJ1-4,ASGLVLRGSEKLF
TRBV10-1,TRBJ1-2,ASRAGQGSNYGYT
TRBV29-1,TRBJ1-3,SVEGRGSGNTIY
TRBV18,TRBJ2-1,ASSPLSRGSHWNEQF
TRBV7-2,TRBJ2-3,ASSKGTDTQY
TRBV19,TRBJ2-1,ASTPGAPVYNEQF
TRBV19,TRBJ2-5,ASSVGGAAETQY
TRBV29-1,TRBJ2-6,SVDGASGANVLT
TRBV6-5,TRBJ1-6,ASSYSPGVNSPLH
TRBV7-2,TRBJ2-3,ASSYGTFSTDTQY
TRBV6-5,TRBJ2-7,ASRLRRTGTYEQY
TRBV6-5,TRBJ1-5,ASGQNQPQH
TRBV19,TRBJ2-1,ASSIGGRAGDEQF
TRBV6-6,TRBJ2-3,ASSYSDTQY
TRBV30,TRBJ1-2,AWSVLRTEFGGYT
TRBV7-3,TRBJ1-2,ASSQSGTQSGYT
TRBV6-5,TRBJ1-2,ASSYFRGDGYT
TRBV2,TRBJ2-4,ASSEELAGTNIQY
TRBV28,TRBJ2-7,ASAGVNEQY
TRBV29-1,TRBJ2-7,SVGDRGKQY
TRBV19,TRBJ2-7,ASSDSDYEQY
TRBV10-3,TRBJ2-5,AISESRVQETQY